The 10 T cell receptor beta chains given below trace back to one sample, sequenced in a study of blood T cell repertoires in COVID-19. TCRdb keeps only in-frame clones here, not all; method: immunoSEQ multiplex PCR. The sample lists about 160,000 clones, 76% occurring once. The sample consisted of peripheral blood. These TCRs come from a woman over 75 with acute or convalescent COVID-19.

This clone was counted a single time. J is TRBJ2-1 and V is TRBV11-2; 9 bases match TRBD2. The germline CDR1 and CDR2 sequences are SGHAT and FQNNGV. Trimming took 1 base from V and 3 from J; bases not matched to a gene: 4. The CDR3 length is 16 residues. The CDR3 coding sequence is TGTGCCAGCAGCTTAGTGGCTAGCGGGAACTACAATGAGCAGTTCTTC. Its translation: CASSLVASGNYNEQFF.

This chain links TRBV2 with TRBJ2-5; tentative D call: TRBD2 (6 bases). The length of the CDR3 is 12 residues. Germline V lookup: CDR1 SNHLY, CDR2 FYNNEI. V lost 6 bases to trimming and J lost 5 bases, with 10 bases between them. The CDR3 loop reads CASREGPETQYF. As DNA, the CDR3 is TGTGCCAGCAGGGAGGGTCCTGAGACCCAGTACTTC.

This clone was counted only a few times. The chain carries TRBV7-9 and TRBJ2-7; no clear D gene. Germline CDR1 is SEHNR and CDR2 is FQNEAQ (reference sequence). The germline V and J ends were trimmed by 1 base and 1 base, with 11 bases remaining between them. CDR3 length: 15 amino acids. This CDR3 reads CASSLEVTGSYEQYF. CDR3 coding DNA: TGTGCCAGCAGCTTAGAAGTCACCGGGTCCTACGAGCAGTACTTC. The complete variable domain, with remaining parts taken from reference TRBV7-9 and TRBJ2-7, reads DTGVSQNPRHKITKRGQNVTFRCDPISEHNRLYWYRQTLGQGPEFLTYFQNEAQLEKSRLLSDRFSAERPKGSFSTLEIQRTEQGDSAMYLCASSLEVTGSYEQYFGPGTRLTVT.

V is TRBV19 and J is TRBJ1-2, with D tentatively TRBD1 (5 bases). In germline, CDR1 is LNHDA, CDR2 SQIVND (reference sequence). With 9 bases removed from V and 7 bases from J, the gap between germline ends came to 18 bases. The CDR3 is 13 residues long. CDR3 sequence reads: CARLIGGRSGYTF. The CDR3 DNA sequence: TGTGCCAGGCTCATCGGGGGTCGAAGTGGCTACACCTTC.

The J gene is TRBJ2-1, the V gene TRBV19, with D perhaps TRBD1 (6 bases). This CDR3 is 14 amino acids long. The germline V and J ends were trimmed by 2 bases and 7 bases, with 12 bases remaining between them. Germline V lookup: CDR1 LNHDA, CDR2 SQIVND (reference sequence). The CDR3 sequence is CASSIYPRGNEQFF. CDR3 coding DNA: TGTGCCAGTAGTATATATCCCAGGGGAAATGAGCAGTTCTTC.

The table lists this clone with a count of one. The genes are TRBV29-1 and TRBJ1-2; no clear D. This CDR3 is built from 11 residues. Germline values: CDR1 SQVTM, CDR2 ANQGSEA. The V gene lost 5 bases and the J gene lost 8 bases, with 12 bases spanning the gap. CDR3 DNA: TGCAGCGTTCCGGCCATGGGCGGCTACACCTTC. Its protein product is CSVPAMGGYTF.

The chain recombines TRBV5-8 with TRBJ2-7; the match to TRBD1 covers 9 bases. Trimming cost V 1 base and J 7 bases; bases outside gene matches: 6. This CDR3 has 14 residues. Germline-derived CDR1 and CDR2 are SGHTS and YDEGEE. The CDR3 is CASSLTGGAREQYF. For the CDR3, the DNA is TGTGCCAGCAGCTTGACAGGGGGCGCGAGGGAGCAGTACTTC.

This chain links TRBV28 with TRBJ2-5; TRBD1 matches at 9 bases. Germline loops: CDR1 MDHEN, CDR2 SYDVKM. The CDR3 sequence is 15 residues long. With 6 bases clipped from V and 3 bases from J, the junction kept 8 bases outside the gene matches. CDR3 sequence (DNA): TGTGCCAGCAGGGAAGGGGGGGACAGGGAAGAGACCCAGTACTTC. Translation: CASREGGDREETQYF. The full variable domain, rest sourced from reference TRBV28 and TRBJ2-5, is DVKVTQSSRYLVKRTGEKVFLECVQDMDHENMFWYRQDPGLGLRLIYFSYDVKMKEKGDIPEGYSVSREKKERFSLILESASTNQTSMYLCASREGGDREETQYFGPGTRLLVL.

The genes are TRBV18 and TRBJ1-4, with TRBD1 matching 12 bases. J gave up 7 bases and V 1 base, and 13 bases lay outside the gene matches. Germline loops: CDR1 KGHSH, CDR2 LQKENI. CDR3 length: 19 amino acids. The CDR3 region has the DNA TGTGCCAGCTCACCACGTCTAAGGGACAGGGGGCTTTGGGGTGAAAAACTGTTTTTT. This encodes CASSPRLRDRGLWGEKLFF.

The V call is TRBV27, the J call TRBJ1-1, with a tentative D call TRBD1 (5 bases). CDR1 and CDR2 from the germline V gene are MNHEY and SMNVEV (reference sequence). CDR3 length equals 14 residues. The germline V and J ends were trimmed by 6 bases and 5 bases, with 16 bases remaining between them. The CDR3 loop reads CASRRGLGGTEAFF. CDR3 in DNA: TGTGCCAGCAGGAGAGGGCTCGGGGGGACTGAAGCTTTCTTT.